Below, 8 T cell receptor beta chains from the same sample are listed, as sequenced in a study of siplizumab effects on memory and regulatory T cells. The data were produced by immunoSEQ multiplex PCR, yet TCRdb's version contains in-frame clones alone and is incomplete. The data hold roughly 69,000 clones, with roughly 85% observed a single time. The material sequenced was memory CD4+ T cells sorted from blood. These receptors came from a human donor in good health.

The chain joins TRBV5-1 to TRBJ2-2, with 9 bases lining up with TRBD1. The CDR3 covers 15 residues. Germline CDR1 SGHRS, CDR2 YFSETQ. The junction had 8 bases not matched to a gene; V was cut back by 6 bases and J by 5 bases. The CDR3 loop is CASNRGQGGTGELFF. The CDR3 nucleotides are TGCGCCAGCAATCGGGGACAGGGAGGAACCGGGGAGCTGTTTTTT.

The chain employs TRBV6-5 and TRBJ2-7; D perhaps matches TRBD2 (6 bases). The CDR3 sequence is 15 residues long. The V gene lost 4 bases and the J gene lost 2 bases, with 15 bases spanning the gap. Looked up from germline, CDR1 is MNHEY and CDR2 is SVGAGI. This CDR3 is CASSSRASGAYEQYF. For the CDR3, the DNA is TGTGCCAGCAGTTCAAGAGCGTCGGGGGCCTACGAGCAGTACTTC.

The chain has TRBV4-2 and TRBJ2-4; 8 bases match TRBD1. Germline CDR1 and CDR2: LGHNA and YNFKEQ. The CDR3 is made up of 15 amino acids. V was clipped by 2 bases and J by 6 bases; unmatched bases: 6. The CDR3 bases are TGTGCCAGCAGCCAAAGATCTGGACAGGGAAACATTCAGTACTTC. This encodes CASSQRSGQGNIQYF.

This clone was picked up one time. The gene calls are TRBV25-1 and TRBJ2-2; D is unclear. The CDR3 covers 15 residues. The V end lost 3 bases, the J end lost 4 bases, and 12 bases lay between the germline ends. Germline-derived CDR1 and CDR2 are MGHDK and SYGVNS. CDR3 sequence (DNA): TGTGCCAGCAGTGATTCTTCCTATGCCACCGGGGAGCTGTTTTTT. Protein: CASSDSSYATGELFF.

The chain links TRBV6-5 to TRBJ1-2; D not certain. Deletions cut 11 bases from V and 11 bases from J, with 18 bases between. The germline V gene has CDR1 MNHEY and CDR2 SVGAGI. The CDR3 runs to 11 residues. CDR3 sequence: CASTRTSHYTF. The CDR3 region has the DNA TGTGCCTCTACCCGGACGTCTCATTACACCTTC.

This clone was detected once. This chain connects TRBV4-3 to TRBJ2-7; 10 bases are a match to TRBD1. Germline-derived CDR1 and CDR2 are LGHNA and YSLEER. The V gene end was trimmed by 3 bases and the J gene end by 3 bases; junction bases not matched to a gene: 5. The length of the CDR3 is 15 residues. The CDR3 region has the DNA TGCGCCAGCAGCCAGAGGACAGGGGGAGACTACGAGCAGTACTTC. Its translation is CASSQRTGGDYEQYF.

V gene TRBV10-3 combines with J gene TRBJ2-7, with TRBD2 matching over 16 bases. In germline, CDR1 is ENHRY, CDR2 SYGVKD. The V and J ends lost 6 bases and 5 bases, in that order; junction bases with no gene match: 10. The CDR3 has 17 amino acids. The CDR3, as DNA: TGTGCCATCAGGCCGGGACTAGCGGGAGGGCCGTCTGACGAGCAGTACTTC. Amino acid sequence: CAIRPGLAGGPSDEQYF.

The chain couples TRBV18 to TRBJ1-1; D is possibly TRBD1 (6 bases). This CDR3 contains 12 residues. Deletions cut 4 bases from V and 7 bases from J, with 10 bases between. From germline, CDR1 is KGHSH and CDR2 LQKENI. Written as DNA, the CDR3 is TGTGCCAGCTCACTACCGACAGGTGAAGCTTTCTTT. It translates to CASSLPTGEAFF.